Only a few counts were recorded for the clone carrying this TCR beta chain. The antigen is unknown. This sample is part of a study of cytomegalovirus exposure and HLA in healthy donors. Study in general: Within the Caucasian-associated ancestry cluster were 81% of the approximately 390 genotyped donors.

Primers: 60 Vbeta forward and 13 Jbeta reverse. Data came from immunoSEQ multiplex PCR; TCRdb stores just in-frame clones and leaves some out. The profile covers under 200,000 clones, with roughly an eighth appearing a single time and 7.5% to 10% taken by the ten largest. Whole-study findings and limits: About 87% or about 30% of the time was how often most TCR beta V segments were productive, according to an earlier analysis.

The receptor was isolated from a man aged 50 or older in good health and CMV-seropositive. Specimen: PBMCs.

This chain's CDR3 is CASSPSGYEQYF. The CDR3 nucleotides are TGTGCCAGCAGCCCCTCAGGGTACGAGCAGTACTTC. The chain is built from TRBV7-9 and TRBJ2-7; D might be TRBD1 (5 bases). Trimming took off 5 bases at V and 4 bases at J, with 9 bases between the two ends. Per the germline V gene, CDR1 is SEHNR and CDR2 is FQNEAQ (reference sequence). The CDR3 length is 12 residues.